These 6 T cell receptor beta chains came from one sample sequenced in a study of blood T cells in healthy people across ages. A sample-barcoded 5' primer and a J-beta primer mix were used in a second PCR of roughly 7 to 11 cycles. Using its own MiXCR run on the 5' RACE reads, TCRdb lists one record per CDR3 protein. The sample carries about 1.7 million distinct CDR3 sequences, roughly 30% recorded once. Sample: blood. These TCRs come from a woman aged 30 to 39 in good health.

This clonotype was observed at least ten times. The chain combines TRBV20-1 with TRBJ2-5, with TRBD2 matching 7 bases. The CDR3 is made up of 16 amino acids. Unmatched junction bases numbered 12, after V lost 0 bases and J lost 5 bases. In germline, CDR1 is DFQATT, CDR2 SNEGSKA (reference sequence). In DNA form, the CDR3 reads TGCAGTGCTAGAGAATTGGGCCGGGGGGTCTTCGAGACCCAGTACTTC. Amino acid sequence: CSARELGRGVFETQYF.

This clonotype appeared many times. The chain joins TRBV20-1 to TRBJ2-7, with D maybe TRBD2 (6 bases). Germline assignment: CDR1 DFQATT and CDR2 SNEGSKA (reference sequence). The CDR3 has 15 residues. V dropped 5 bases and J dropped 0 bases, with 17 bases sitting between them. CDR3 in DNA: TGCAGTGCTGCAGCCTCGGACGGGGGCTCCTACGAGCAGTACTTC. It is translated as CSAAASDGGSYEQYF.

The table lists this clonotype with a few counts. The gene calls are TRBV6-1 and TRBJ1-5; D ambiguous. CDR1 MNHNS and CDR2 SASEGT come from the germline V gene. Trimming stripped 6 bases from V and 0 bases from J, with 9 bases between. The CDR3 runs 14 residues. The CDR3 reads CASRREYSNQPQHF. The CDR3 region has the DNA TGTGCCAGCAGGAGGGAGTATAGCAATCAGCCCCAGCATTTT.

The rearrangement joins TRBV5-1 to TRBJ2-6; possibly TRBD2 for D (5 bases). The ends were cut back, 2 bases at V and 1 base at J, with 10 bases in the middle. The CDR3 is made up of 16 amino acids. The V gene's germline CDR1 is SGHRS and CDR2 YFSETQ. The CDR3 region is CASSFRGQSGANVLTF. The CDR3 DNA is TGCGCCAGCAGCTTCCGAGGGCAGTCTGGGGCCAACGTCCTGACTTTC.

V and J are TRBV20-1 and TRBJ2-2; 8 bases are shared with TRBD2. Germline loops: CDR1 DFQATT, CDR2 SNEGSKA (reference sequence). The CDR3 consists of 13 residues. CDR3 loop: CTAGGLNTGELFF. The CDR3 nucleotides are TGCACGGCGGGGGGCCTAAACACCGGGGAGCTGTTTTTT.

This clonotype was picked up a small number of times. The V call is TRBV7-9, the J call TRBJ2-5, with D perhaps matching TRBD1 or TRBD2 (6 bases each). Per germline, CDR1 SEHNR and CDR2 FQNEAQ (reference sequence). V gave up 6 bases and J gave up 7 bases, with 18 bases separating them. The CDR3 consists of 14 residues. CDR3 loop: CASSRDTGDWTQYF. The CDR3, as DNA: TGTGCCAGCAGTCGGGACACGGGGGACTGGACCCAGTACTTC.